The 21 T cell receptor beta chains below come from one sample, sequenced in a study of blood T cell repertoires in COVID-19. Some clones are missing from TCRdb's copy, which holds only in-frame ones; the method was immunoSEQ multiplex PCR. The table shows hundreds of thousands of clones, with 89% occurring only once. Sequencing used peripheral blood. The receptors derive from a man aged 55 to 70 who had recovered from COVID-19.

V usage is TRBV2 and J usage is TRBJ1-5; perhaps TRBD1 as D (6 bases). Trimming shortened V by 5 bases and J by 15 bases, and 17 bases separated the two germline ends. This CDR3 region has 12 residues. Per the germline V gene, CDR1 is SNHLY and CDR2 is FYNNEI. As DNA, the CDR3 is TGTGCCAGCAGTTACAGGGAGGGTGTGGTGCATTTT. Translating it yields CASSYREGVVHF.

The V gene is TRBV7-9, the J gene TRBJ2-5, with 8 positions matching TRBD2. Losses at the gene ends were 7 bases for V and 4 bases for J; bases not matched to a gene: 8. The CDR3 length is 14 residues. Germline CDR1 SEHNR, CDR2 FQNEAQ (reference sequence). CDR3 loop: CASTVGGGSETQYF. As DNA, the CDR3 is TGTGCCAGCACCGTCGGGGGGGGCTCAGAGACCCAGTACTTC.

This clone has just one count. This chain connects TRBV18 to TRBJ2-2; possibly TRBD2 for D (5 bases). CDR1 KGHSH and CDR2 LQKENI come from the germline V gene. V lost 6 bases and J lost 0, with 20 bases in between. The CDR3 sequence is 18 residues long. CDR3 DNA sequence: TGTGCCAGCTCCCACCGTTTCGGACTCAGCGCGAACACCGGGGAGCTGTTTTTT. This translates into CASSHRFGLSANTGELFF.

This clone showed up just once. The rearrangement uses TRBV5-1 and TRBJ1-2, with TRBD1 matching 8 bases. Trimming cost V 4 bases and J 2 bases; bases outside gene matches: 13. From germline, CDR1 is SGHRS and CDR2 YFSETQ. The CDR3 has 17 residues. The DNA of the CDR3 is TGCGCCAGCAGCCAACGACAGGGGCGAACCCAAAACTATGGCTACACCTTC. Its translation is CASSQRQGRTQNYGYTF.

This chain links TRBV28 with TRBJ1-6, with D unclear. The germline V and J ends were trimmed by 6 bases and 9 bases, with 15 bases remaining between them. Germline V gives CDR1 MDHEN, CDR2 SYDVKM. The CDR3 spans 14 residues. In DNA, the CDR3 is TGTGCCAGCAGGGGTAGTAAGAGGGCTTCACCCCTCCACTTT. Protein product: CASRGSKRASPLHF.

The chain has TRBV27 and TRBJ2-3; 10 bases align to TRBD2. Trimming removed 3 bases from V and 1 base from J; junction bases left unmatched: 4. The CDR3 is 16 residues long. CDR1 is MNHEY, CDR2 SMNVEV, per germline (reference sequence). The CDR3 is CASSFSGTSGTDTQYF. The CDR3, as DNA: TGTGCCAGCAGTTTTTCCGGGACTAGCGGCACAGATACGCAGTATTTT.

The rearrangement links TRBV11-3 to TRBJ2-3; 7 bases fit TRBD2. Germline assignment: CDR1 SGHNT and CDR2 YENEEA. V lost 5 bases to trimming and J lost 2 bases; unmatched junction nucleotides: 4. This CDR3 is built from 14 residues. The CDR3 loop reads CASSHGLVTDTQYF. Written as DNA, the CDR3 is TGTGCCAGCAGCCACGGACTAGTCACAGATACGCAGTATTTT.

This rearrangement joins TRBV19 to TRBJ1-6; perhaps TRBD1 as D (5 bases). The CDR3 sequence is 15 residues long. Germline-derived CDR1 and CDR2 are LNHDA and SQIVND (reference sequence). V lost 6 bases to trimming and J lost 7 bases, with 16 bases between them. The CDR3 is CASSAGRVGNSPLHF. CDR3 sequence (DNA): TGTGCCAGTAGCGCCGGCAGGGTAGGCAATTCACCCCTCCACTTT.

The chain recombines TRBV6-1 with TRBJ2-7, with unresolved D. This CDR3 region has 18 residues. From germline, CDR1 is MNHNS and CDR2 SASEGT. V was trimmed by 1 base and J by 3 bases, leaving 22 bases between them. For the CDR3, the DNA is TGTGCCAGCAGTGAAGTACGCCAACAAACCAGACAAATCTACGAGCAGTACTTC. This codes for CASSEVRQQTRQIYEQYF.

V is TRBV7-2 and J is TRBJ2-6; 14 bases match TRBD2. The CDR3 is made up of 19 amino acids. The germline V gene encodes CDR1 SGHTA and CDR2 FQGNSA. J was trimmed by 3 bases and V by 6 bases; bases with no gene match: 10. CDR3: CASSSLGTSGSFGANVLTF. CDR3 in DNA: TGTGCCAGCAGTTCCTTGGGGACTAGCGGGAGTTTTGGGGCCAACGTCCTGACTTTC.

The table lists this clone with a count of one. The chain has TRBV6-5 and TRBJ1-1, with D possibly TRBD1 on 5 matching bases. The CDR3 has 15 residues. Germline V gene lookup returns CDR1 MNHEY and CDR2 SVGAGI. The germline V and J ends were trimmed by 6 bases and 3 bases, with 17 bases remaining between them. DNA for the CDR3: TGTGCCAGCAGCTCTTGGGGCGCGGGGGACACTGAAGCTTTCTTT. Its protein product is CASSSWGAGDTEAFF.

The J gene is TRBJ2-7, the V gene TRBV6-6; 9 nucleotides agree with TRBD1. V shed 6 bases, J shed 3 bases, and the junction held 6 bases outside the gene matches. The CDR3 is 14 amino acids. Germline loops: CDR1 MNHNY, CDR2 SVGAGI (reference sequence). CDR3 sequence: CASRGGTGSYEQYF. The CDR3 bases are TGTGCCAGCAGAGGGGGGACAGGGAGCTACGAGCAGTACTTC.

This chain connects TRBV10-3 to TRBJ2-6; D could derive from TRBD1 or TRBD2 (5 bases each). CDR1 and CDR2 from the germline V gene are ENHRY and SYGVKD. Trimming removed 6 bases at V and 0 bases at J, with 12 bases between. The CDR3 extends over 16 amino acids. The CDR3 here is CAIRETEGSGANVLTF. DNA of the CDR3: TGTGCCATCAGGGAGACAGAGGGCTCTGGGGCCAACGTCCTGACTTTC.

This rearrangement joins TRBV27 to TRBJ2-7, with TRBD1 matching 9 bases. This CDR3 is 13 amino acids long. Germline V lookup: CDR1 MNHEY, CDR2 SMNVEV (reference sequence). With V trimmed by 8 bases and J by 6 bases, 8 bases remained unmatched. The CDR3 DNA follows: TGTGCCAGCGGATTACAGGGGGCGGTCGAGCAGTACTTC. Translated, it gives CASGLQGAVEQYF.

This clone was observed a few times. V gene TRBV11-2 combines with J gene TRBJ1-1; D is unclear. V was clipped by 5 bases and J by 7 bases, with 26 bases between them. The CDR3 has 17 residues. Germline CDR1 reads SGHAT; CDR2 reads FQNNGV. CDR3 nucleotides: TGTGCCAGCAGCCCCGGAGGAGGGATTAACCTTCGAAATGAAGCTTTCTTT. Residues: CASSPGGGINLRNEAFF.

CDR3 amino acids: CARSLEGQHMNTEAFF. The CDR3 nucleotides are TGTGCCAGAAGCTTGGAAGGACAGCACATGAACACTGAAGCTTTCTTT. The chain employs TRBV5-3 and TRBJ1-1; D is perhaps TRBD1 (6 bases). TRBV5-3 is classed as an ORF, of uncertain function. Trimming cost V 0 bases and J 0 bases, with 12 bases left between them. This CDR3 spans 16 amino acids.

The rearrangement links TRBV2 to TRBJ2-7; D perhaps matches TRBD2 (5 bases). The length of the CDR3 is 14 residues. Germline-derived CDR1 and CDR2 are SNHLY and FYNNEI. V lost 6 bases and J 6 bases, leaving 18 bases between the germline ends. CDR3 residues: CASRASPVAPEQYF. The CDR3 DNA is TGTGCCAGCAGGGCAAGCCCAGTAGCGCCCGAGCAGTACTTC.

This clone came up once. The chain employs TRBV7-3 and TRBJ2-2; a weak D match, TRBD2 (5 bases). Germline CDR1 SGHTA, CDR2 FQGTGA. Between the trimmed V and J ends, which lost 5 bases and 6 bases, there was a span of 7 bases. This CDR3 is built from 12 residues. CDR3 protein: CASSPRAGELFF. The CDR3 DNA is TGTGCCAGCAGCCCGAGGGCCGGGGAGCTGTTTTTT.

This chain links TRBV7-8 with TRBJ2-1; 9 bases agree with TRBD2. The ends lost 1 base at V and 9 bases at J; junction bases unmatched: 7. Looked up from germline, CDR1 is SGHVS and CDR2 is FQNEAQ. This CDR3 spans 15 amino acids. The CDR3 is CASSLDHGAGGEQFF. The DNA of the CDR3 is TGTGCCAGCAGCTTAGATCATGGAGCGGGAGGTGAGCAGTTCTTC.

This clone appeared many times. The V gene is TRBV6-5, the J gene TRBJ1-1; D uncertain. Between the trimmed V and J ends, which lost 6 bases and 0 bases, there was a span of 11 bases. The germline V gene has CDR1 MNHEY and CDR2 SVGAGI. The CDR3 extends over 14 amino acids. The CDR3 spells CASSLSLMNTEAFF. CDR3 nucleotide sequence: TGTGCCAGCAGCCTCAGTCTCATGAACACTGAAGCTTTCTTT.

The chain links TRBV19 to TRBJ1-2; 7 bases align to TRBD1. V lost 6 bases, J lost 2 bases, and 3 bases stayed unmatched. This CDR3 is built from 13 residues. The germline V gene encodes CDR1 LNHDA and CDR2 SQIVND (reference sequence). CDR3 DNA: TGTGCCAGTAGCCCGGGACAGAACTATGGCTACACCTTC. This encodes CASSPGQNYGYTF.